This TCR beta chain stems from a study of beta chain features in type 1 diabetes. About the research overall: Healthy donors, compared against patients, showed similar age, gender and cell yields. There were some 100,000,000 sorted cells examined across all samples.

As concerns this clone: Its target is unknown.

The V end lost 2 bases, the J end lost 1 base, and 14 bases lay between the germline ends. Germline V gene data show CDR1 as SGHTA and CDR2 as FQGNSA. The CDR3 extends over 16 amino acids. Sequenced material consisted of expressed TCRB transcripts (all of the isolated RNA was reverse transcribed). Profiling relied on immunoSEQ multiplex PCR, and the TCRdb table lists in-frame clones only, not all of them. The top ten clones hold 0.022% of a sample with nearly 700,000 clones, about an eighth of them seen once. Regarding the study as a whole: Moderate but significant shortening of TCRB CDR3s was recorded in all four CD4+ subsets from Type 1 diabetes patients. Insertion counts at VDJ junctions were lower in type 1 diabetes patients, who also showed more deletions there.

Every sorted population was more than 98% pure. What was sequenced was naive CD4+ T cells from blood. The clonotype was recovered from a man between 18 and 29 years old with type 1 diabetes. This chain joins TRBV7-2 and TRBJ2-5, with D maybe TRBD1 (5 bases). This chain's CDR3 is CASSLRGLWVQETQYF. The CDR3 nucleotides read TGTGCCAGCAGCTTAAGGGGTCTGTGGGTCCAAGAGACCCAGTACTTC.